These T cell receptor beta chains were read from a single sample in a study of early T cells in non-severe SARS-CoV-2 infection. TCRdb reanalysed the 5' RACE reads using MiXCR and keeps one entry per CDR3 protein. The sample consists of under 95,000 distinct CDR3 sequences, 9.5% to 15% of them appearing once. The sample comprised whole blood. The receptors here all came from an adult who was a healthcare worker with PCR-confirmed SARS-CoV-2 infection or an uninfected control (not recorded which). Each CDR3 is given with its conserved first and last residue. The order of the fields is J gene, V gene, CDR3 protein.

TRBJ2-7,TRBV27,CASSFGAGFAYEQYF
TRBJ1-1,TRBV6-1,CASTTPGATEAFF
TRBJ2-5,TRBV18,CASSLASGHQETQYF
TRBJ2-6,TRBV5-1,CASSPDRRGANVLTF
TRBJ2-5,TRBV29-1,CSVEEGAKETQYF
TRBJ2-3,TRBV6-1,CASSEALAGTDTQYF
TRBJ1-5,TRBV27,CASSPRTGHQPQHF
TRBJ1-1,TRBV10-1,CASSPEKGWVSEAFF
TRBJ1-2,TRBV2,CASSKHGPNYGYTF
TRBJ2-7,TRBV7-9,CASSLETYEQYF
TRBJ2-7,TRBV10-3,CAIESGITYEQYF
TRBJ1-1,TRBV5-1,CASSPGQGLNTEAFF
TRBJ2-5,TRBV6-2/TRBV6-3,CASSPLGEYQETQYF
TRBJ2-6,TRBV5-1,CASKQGNGANVLTF
TRBJ2-3,TRBV7-8,CASSVLAGFQDTQYF
TRBJ2-6,TRBV6-6,CASSYRFAGGLGANVLTF
TRBJ1-4,TRBV6-6,CASTPGQGGEKLFF
TRBJ1-4,TRBV7-6,CASSSRGDEKLFF
TRBJ2-2,TRBV7-8,CASSSFMGGGMTGFLFF
TRBJ2-7,TRBV11-2,CASSRTGERQYF
TRBJ2-7,TRBV7-8,CASRSGTGAYEQYF
TRBJ2-1,TRBV29-1,CSVGGRAGRDYNEQFF
TRBJ1-1,TRBV30,CAWSLLTNTEAFF
TRBJ2-1,TRBV27,CASSLSGGRSYNEQFF
TRBJ1-1,TRBV5-4,CASSTGTGPNTEAFF
TRBJ2-1,TRBV29-1,CSVPDIRAGPRYEQFF
TRBJ2-7,TRBV23-1,CASSQWGRIIYEQYF
TRBJ2-5,TRBV10-2,CASRGTSGSQTQYF
TRBJ2-5,TRBV7-8,CASSLSPGSWTETQYF
TRBJ2-7,TRBV24-1,CATSDSYEQYF
TRBJ2-3,TRBV7-3,CASSLGTSTGADTQYF
TRBJ2-2,TRBV2,CASNRDYTGELFF
TRBJ1-1,TRBV12-3/TRBV12-4,CASRPDRNAEAFF
TRBJ2-1,TRBV6-5,CASSYSLAEGEQFF
TRBJ1-5,TRBV12-3/TRBV12-4,CASSPMALEGNQPQHF